What follows are 32 T cell receptor beta chains derived from one specimen sequenced in a study of T cells in women clearing cervical HPV infection. Generated by immunoSEQ multiplex PCR, the TCRdb table keeps only in-frame clones and is missing some. This sample's clone table lists around 35,000 clones. The sequencing input was blood buffy coat. Receptors were obtained from a woman aged 18 to 75 with a cervical HPV16 infection that either progressed to CIN3+ or cleared (not recorded which).

For this clone: The read gets to within 3 residues of the CDR3 end, and the germline J gene fills in the rest. The chain links TRBV4-2 to TRBJ2-7; 7 nucleotides line up with TRBD1. Germline V gene sequence: CDR1 LGHNA, CDR2 YNFKEQ. J was trimmed by 4 bases and V by 4 bases; bases with no gene match: 10. This CDR3 spans 15 amino acids. This CDR3 reads CASSLASGQEYEQYF. The sequenced CDR3 bases are TGTGCCAGCAGCCTCGCTTCCGGACAGGAATACGAG.

Remarks on this clone: The CDR3 goes on 3 residues after the read ends, and that part is filled in from the germline J gene. The chain recombines TRBV20-1 with TRBJ2-3; 10 bases are shared with TRBD2. The germline V gene encodes CDR1 DFQATT and CDR2 SNEGSKA (reference sequence). CDR3 length equals 15 residues. Trimming cost V 2 bases and J 4 bases; bases outside gene matches: 6. The sequenced part of the CDR3 DNA is TGCAGTGCTAGATCCAGCGGGGGGGCCGCAGATACG. This gives the protein CSARSSGGAADT. The entire CDR3 is CSARSSGGAADTQYF.

Turning to this clone: Sequencing ends 3 residues short of the CDR3 end; the germline J gene provides the rest. This chain uses TRBV5-1 with TRBJ2-2; D remains ambiguous. V lost 4 bases and J 1 base, leaving 11 bases between the germline ends. The CDR3 totals 15 residues. The germline CDR1 and CDR2 sequences are SGHRS and YFSETQ. The DNA read from the CDR3 is TGCGCCAGCAGCCCCGGAGCAGGGAACACCGGGGAG. Translation gives CASSPGAGNTGE. The CDR3, in full, reads CASSPGAGNTGELFF.

A note on this clone: The read is 3 residues too short to cover the CDR3 end, so that end is filled in from the germline J gene. This chain connects TRBV12-3 or TRBV12-4 to TRBJ2-7; 7 bases agree with TRBD1. The CDR3 spans 14 residues. V dropped 4 bases and J dropped 3; count of bases not matched to a gene: 6. CDR3 DNA, as far as it was read: TGTGCCAGCAGTTCGGGGACAGTCGGCTACGAG. Its translation: CASSSGTVGYE. The full CDR3 reads CASSSGTVGYEQYF.

Points on this clone: The read finishes 3 residues shy of the CDR3 end, and the germline J gene is used to complete it. The V gene is TRBV7-9, the J gene TRBJ2-3, with a tentative D call TRBD1 (5 bases). The V gene's germline CDR1 is SEHNR and CDR2 FQNEAQ (reference sequence). The CDR3 covers 12 residues. The CDR3 region is CASSRGLEPQYF. CDR3 bases read: TGTGCCAGCAGCAGGGGTCTAGAGCCG.

On this clone itself: Read data end 3 residues before the CDR3 end; the end is taken from the germline J gene. The J gene is TRBJ1-1, the V gene TRBV7-9; possible D gene TRBD1, 5 bases. Per the germline V gene, CDR1 is SEHNR and CDR2 is FQNEAQ (reference sequence). CDR3 length: 14 amino acids. The V and J ends lost 8 bases and 1 base respectively, with 14 bases between them. CDR3 bases read: TGTGCCAGCCGTGGTGGGGGGAAGAACACTGAA. Translating gives CASRGGGKNTE. In full, the CDR3 reads CASRGGGKNTEAFF. The full variable domain, with the rest looked up from reference TRBV7-9 and TRBJ1-1, is DTGVSQNPRHKITKRGQNVTFRCDPISEHNRLYWYRQTLGQGPEFLTYFQNEAQLEKSRLLSDRFSAERPKGSFSTLEIQRTEQGDSAMYLCASRGGGKNTEAFFGQGTRLTVV.

Turning to this clone: The read gets to within 3 residues of the CDR3 end, and the germline J gene fills in the rest. This chain joins TRBV5-6 and TRBJ2-1, with no clear D. The CDR3 consists of 11 residues. Per the germline V gene, CDR1 is SGHDT and CDR2 is YYEEEE. Trimming left V 4 bases short and J 9 bases short, with 8 bases between. The covered CDR3 bases are TGTGCCAGCAGCATAGAATCTGAG. This sequence encodes CASSIESE. The CDR3, in full, reads CASSIESEQFF.

For this clone: With the read ending 3 residues before the CDR3 end, the germline J gene is used to fill in that end. This chain links TRBV19 with TRBJ2-2; D is possibly TRBD1 (7 bases). Looked up from germline, CDR1 is LNHDA and CDR2 is SQIVND (reference sequence). CDR3 length: 17 amino acids. The covered CDR3 bases are TGTGCCAGTGGTAGACAGGGAGGAGGCTCCTATAATTCACCG. Its protein is CASGRQGGGSYNSP. The complete CDR3 reads CASGRQGGGSYNSPLFF.

As for this clone: The CDR3 goes on 3 residues after the read ends, and that part is filled in from the germline J gene. This sequence joins TRBV19 and TRBJ1-2; D is possibly TRBD1 (6 bases). Trimming took off 3 bases at V and 5 bases at J, with 16 bases between the two ends. CDR3 length: 15 amino acids. The germline V gene encodes CDR1 LNHDA and CDR2 SQIVND (reference sequence). This CDR3 reads CASSMGTPPGYGYTF. The CDR3 DNA, read in part, is TGTGCCAGTAGTATGGGGACACCTCCGGGGTATGGC.

The sequenced CDR3 bases are TGTGCCAGCAGCTTTGGCCCGGGTGAAAAA. This codes for CASSFGPGEK. The CDR3 in its entirety is CASSFGPGEKLFF. V and J are TRBV5-6 and TRBJ1-4; D remains unclear. From the germline J gene comes the end of the CDR3, since the read stops 3 residues before it. Looked up from germline, CDR1 is SGHDT and CDR2 is YYEEEE. The CDR3 contains 13 residues. V was trimmed by 2 bases and J by 7 bases, leaving 9 bases between them.

Note on this clone: The read ends 3 residues early relative to the CDR3; the germline J gene fills the gap. V is TRBV12-5 and J is TRBJ1-2, with no clear D. The CDR3 is made up of 11 amino acids. From germline, CDR1 is LGHNT and CDR2 FRNRAP. CDR3 in amino acids: CASSQEGGYTF. The part of the CDR3 DNA that was read is TGTGCTAGTAGCCAGGAAGGAGGC.

Details on this clone: The CDR3 end lies 3 residues beyond the end of the read and is filled in from the germline J gene. V is TRBV7-2 and J is TRBJ1-5; TRBD1 agrees at 7 bases. There are 15 residues in the CDR3. V shed 5 bases and J 0 bases; nucleotides not matched to a gene: 4. CDR1 SGHTA and CDR2 FQGNSA come from the germline V gene. CDR3 DNA, as far as it was read: TGTGCCAGCAGCGACAACAGGGGTAGCAATCAGCCC. The encoded protein is CASSDNRGSNQP. The complete CDR3 reads CASSDNRGSNQPQHF.

As regards this clone: Coverage ceases 3 residues before the CDR3 finishes, and the germline J gene fills in the end. The chain employs TRBV27 and TRBJ1-2; D might be TRBD1 (6 bases). This CDR3 region has 15 residues. CDR1 and CDR2 from the germline V gene are MNHEY and SMNVEV (reference sequence). The V end lost 4 bases, the J end lost 0 bases, and 12 bases lay between the germline ends. The CDR3 sequence is CASSYRVEANYGYTF. CDR3 DNA, as far as it was read: TGTGCCAGCAGTTACAGGGTTGAGGCTAACTATGGC.

For this clone: With the read ending 3 residues before the CDR3 end, the germline J gene is used to fill in that end. The chain joins TRBV20-1 to TRBJ2-3; 10 bases are a match to TRBD1. Trimming cost V 6 bases and J 4 bases; bases outside gene matches: 10. This CDR3 region has 15 residues. Germline V gene lookup returns CDR1 DFQATT and CDR2 SNEGSKA (reference sequence). The CDR3: CSALPETGGADTQYF. CDR3 DNA (partial): TGCAGTGCACTCCCTGAGACAGGGGGCGCAGATACG.

CDR3 sequence: CASSIAGGRTDTYTF. CDR3 bases read: TGTGCCAGTAGTATAGCGGGGGGCCGCACAGATACC. The chain couples TRBV19 to TRBJ1-2; D is possibly TRBD1 (6 bases). Read data end 3 residues before the CDR3 end; the end is taken from the germline J gene. Germline V gene sequence: CDR1 LNHDA, CDR2 SQIVND (reference sequence). This CDR3 contains 15 residues.

Points on this clone: The DNA ends 3 residues before the CDR3 does, and the rest of the CDR3 is filled in from the germline J gene. The rearrangement links TRBV12-5 to TRBJ2-7, with D possibly being TRBD1 (5 bases). V was clipped by 0 bases and J by 0 bases, with 15 bases between them. There are 17 residues in the CDR3. CDR1 and CDR2 (germline): LGHNT, FRNRAP. The sequenced CDR3 bases are TGTGCTAGTGGTTTGGTACCAGTTTGGCAGGGCTCCTACGAG. Translation: CASGLVPVWQGSYE. The entire CDR3 reads CASGLVPVWQGSYEQYF. The full variable domain, its missing parts supplied by reference TRBV12-5 and TRBJ2-7, is DARVTQTPRHKVTEMGQEVTMRCQPILGHNTVFWYRQTMMQGLELLAYFRNRAPLDDSGMPKDRFSAEMPDATLATLKIQPSEPRDSAVYFCASGLVPVWQGSYEQYFGPGTRLTVT.

With regard to this clone: The read gets to within 3 residues of the CDR3 end, and the germline J gene fills in the rest. The chain couples TRBV6-2 or TRBV6-3 to TRBJ2-1; 11 bases fit TRBD2. This CDR3 has 17 amino acids. J gave up 5 bases and V 6 bases, and 12 bases lay outside the gene matches. Germline V CDR1 and CDR2: MNHEY, SVGEGT. The CDR3 DNA, read in part, is TGTGCCAGCAGGGGGACTAGCGGATCATCCATACACAATGAG. Translated, it gives CASRGTSGSSIHNE. The complete CDR3 sequence is CASRGTSGSSIHNEQFF.

Of note for this clone: The read terminates 3 residues ahead of where the CDR3 ends, so the germline J gene completes it. The chain links TRBV4-2 to TRBJ2-5; 10 nucleotides match TRBD2. This CDR3 has 17 residues. With V trimmed by 3 bases and J by 3 bases, 10 bases remained unmatched. Germline V gene lookup returns CDR1 LGHNA and CDR2 YNFKEQ. CDR3 protein: CASSQGTSALLKETQYF. The CDR3 DNA, read in part, is TGTGCCAGCAGCCAGGGGACTAGCGCCCTTTTGAAAGAGACC.

Of note for this clone: The read terminates 3 residues ahead of where the CDR3 ends, so the germline J gene completes it. The chain joins TRBV14 to TRBJ2-1; TRBD2 matches 9 bases. The length of the CDR3 is 18 residues. Trimming removed 6 bases from V and 4 bases from J; junction bases left unmatched: 16. Germline loops: CDR1 SGHDN, CDR2 FVKESK. The CDR3 bases that were read are TGTGCCAGCAGTTCAAGCGGGGGGCCCCGGCCGGCTTACAATGAG. It translates to CASSSSGGPRPAYNE. The complete CDR3 protein is CASSSSGGPRPAYNEQFF.

As to this clone: The read terminates 3 residues ahead of where the CDR3 ends, so the germline J gene completes it. The chain carries TRBV20-1 and TRBJ1-1, with 10 bases aligning to TRBD1. CDR1 and CDR2 from the germline V gene are DFQATT and SNEGSKA (reference sequence). V shed 4 bases, J shed 4 bases, and the junction held 6 bases outside the gene matches. The CDR3 contains 14 residues. The sequenced CDR3 bases are TGCAGTGCTACCAGACAGGGGGCCCTCACTGAA. This sequence encodes CSATRQGALTE. Given in full, the CDR3 is CSATRQGALTEAFF.

On this clone itself: The read ends 3 residues shy of where the CDR3 ends; the end is completed using the germline J gene. The rearrangement uses TRBV5-1 and TRBJ1-2; TRBD1 agrees at 7 bases. There are 15 residues in the CDR3. Germline values: CDR1 SGHRS, CDR2 YFSETQ. The CDR3 loop is CASSATGSSYNDYTF. The CDR3 DNA, read in part, is TGCGCCAGCAGCGCGACAGGGAGCTCCTACAATGAC.

With respect to this clone: The read comes to an end 3 residues before the CDR3 does, leaving the germline J gene to fill in the end. V usage is TRBV6-2 or TRBV6-3 and J usage is TRBJ2-3, with TRBD2 matching 10 bases. Losses at the gene ends were 2 bases for V and 8 bases for J; bases not matched to a gene: 10. Germline CDR1 reads MNHEY; CDR2 reads SVGEGT. The CDR3 sequence is 16 residues long. The CDR3 here is CASSYPPGTSESTQYF. Partial CDR3 DNA: TGTGCCAGCAGTTACCCACCCGGGACTAGCGAGAGTACG.

Of note for this clone: The CDR3 is cut off 3 residues early in the read; its end comes from the germline J gene. V gene TRBV7-9 combines with J gene TRBJ1-2; 7 bases map to TRBD1. The CDR3 contains 13 residues. V was clipped by 5 bases and J by 7 bases; unmatched bases: 7. Germline loops: CDR1 SEHNR, CDR2 FQNEAQ (reference sequence). This CDR3 is CASSGQQGSGYTF. The CDR3 bases that were read are TGTGCCAGCAGCGGGCAACAGGGGTCTGGC.

Details on this clone: The read halts 3 residues ahead of the CDR3 end, with the missing end drawn from the germline J gene. This chain connects TRBV7-3 to TRBJ2-3; TRBD2 might be the D (5 bases). This CDR3 has 13 residues. In germline, CDR1 is SGHTA, CDR2 FQGTGA. CDR3 residues: CASSLAGGEAQYF. CDR3 bases read: TGTGCCAGCAGCTTGGCGGGTGGAGAGGCG. The complete variable domain, with remaining parts taken from reference TRBV7-3 and TRBJ2-3, reads GAGVSQTPSNKVTEKGKYVELRCDPISGHTALYWYRQSLGQGPEFLIYFQGTGAADDSGLPNDRFFAVRPEGSVSTLKIQRTERGDSAVYLCASSLAGGEAQYFGPGTRLTVL.

Concerning this clone itself: From the germline J gene comes the end of the CDR3, since the read stops 3 residues before it. V and J are TRBV7-8 and TRBJ1-2; possible D gene TRBD1, 5 bases. V was shortened by 6 bases and J by 5 bases, with 16 bases between the two germline ends. The CDR3 spans 14 residues. Germline-derived CDR1 and CDR2 are SGHVS and FQNEAQ. The CDR3 is CASSTAGGRYGYTF. Incomplete CDR3 DNA: TGTGCCAGCAGTACTGCCGGGGGGAGGTATGGC.

To note about this clone: The read comes to an end 3 residues before the CDR3 does, leaving the germline J gene to fill in the end. The gene calls are TRBV20-1 and TRBJ1-6, with 7 positions matching TRBD1. The CDR3 totals 14 residues. Germline V gives CDR1 DFQATT, CDR2 SNEGSKA (reference sequence). J lost 7 bases, V lost 5 bases, and 8 bases had no gene match. CDR3 DNA (partial): TGCAGTGCTCGCGACGGGACAGAGAATTCACCC. It codes for CSARDGTENSP. The whole CDR3 is CSARDGTENSPLHF.

Comment on this clone: The sequence runs out 3 residues before the end of the CDR3; the remainder is reconstructed from the germline J gene. The chain recombines TRBV6-1 with TRBJ2-3; tentative D call: TRBD1 (5 bases). CDR3 length: 16 residues. CDR1 MNHNS and CDR2 SASEGT come from the germline V gene. The part of the CDR3 DNA that was read is TGTGCCAGCAGTGATGAATTCGACAGCTACAATCAGCCG. Protein: CASSDEFDSYNQP. The whole CDR3 protein is CASSDEFDSYNQPQYF.

Of note for this clone: The sequenced fragment ends 3 residues before the CDR3 boundary, so the rest is inferred from the germline J gene. The genes are TRBV9 and TRBJ2-3; D is perhaps TRBD1 or TRBD2 (5 bases each). This CDR3 spans 14 amino acids. Between the trimmed V and J ends, which lost 2 bases and 2 bases, there was a span of 9 bases. Germline loops: CDR1 SGDLS, CDR2 YYNGEE. CDR3: CASSVRGTTDTQYF. The sequenced CDR3 bases are TGTGCCAGCAGCGTGAGGGGTACCACAGATACG.

On this clone: The read stops 3 residues short of the end of the CDR3; the missing end is completed from the germline J gene. The V and J genes are TRBV7-2 and TRBJ1-1; no clear D gene. This CDR3 spans 14 amino acids. Germline V CDR1 and CDR2: SGHTA, FQGNSA. Trimming took 5 bases from V and 5 from J, leaving 15 bases between them. CDR3 bases read: TGTGCCAGCAGCCTCCCCTGTGGAGGGACTGAA. Translation gives CASSLPCGGTE. The whole CDR3 region reads CASSLPCGGTEAFF.

With regard to this clone: The read gets to within 3 residues of the CDR3 end, and the germline J gene fills in the rest. The chain combines TRBV11-1 with TRBJ2-7, with a tentative D call TRBD1 (6 bases). V lost 1 base and J 2 bases, leaving 6 bases between the germline ends. This CDR3 has 13 amino acids. CDR1 is SGHAT, CDR2 FQDESV, per germline (reference sequence). The sequenced CDR3 bases are TGTGCCAGCAGCTTAGACAGGGCCTACGAG. Its translation: CASSLDRAYE. The CDR3 in its entirety is CASSLDRAYEQYF.

Of note for this clone: The CDR3 goes on 3 residues after the read ends, and that part is filled in from the germline J gene. The J gene is TRBJ1-2, the V gene TRBV2; D unclear. The germline V gene has CDR1 SNHLY and CDR2 FYNNEI. The CDR3 extends over 14 amino acids. This chain's CDR3 is CASSEGYRANTYTF. The DNA read from the CDR3 is TGTGCCAGCAGTGAAGGGTATAGGGCAAATACC.

As regards this clone: The read comes to an end 3 residues before the CDR3 does, leaving the germline J gene to fill in the end. The chain combines TRBV9 with TRBJ2-2, with no clear D. Germline V gives CDR1 SGDLS, CDR2 YYNGEE. CDR3 length: 13 residues. V was clipped by 4 bases and J by 6 bases, with 10 bases between them. CDR3 region: CASSRSPPGELFF. The CDR3 bases that were read are TGTGCCAGCAGCCGTTCCCCCCCCGGGGAG.